These 24 T cell receptor beta chains originate from one sample sequenced in a study of OX40 agonist ivuxolimab in advanced cancers. The assay was immunoSEQ multiplex PCR, and TCRdb's table has in-frame clones only and misses some. The sample yields around 78,000 clones, over 75% seen once. The source was CD4+ or CD8+ T cells sorted from blood, collected in a trial of the OX40 agonist ivuxolimab. These receptors originate from an adult with an advanced solid tumor such as melanoma, head and neck, liver or kidney cancer.

The chain is built from TRBV6-1 and TRBJ1-5; D not certain. This CDR3 is built from 14 residues. CDR1 MNHNS and CDR2 SASEGT come from the germline V gene. V was pared by 10 bases and J by 2 bases, with 15 bases between. The CDR3 bases are TGTGCCACCGAAGAAGGGTCGGGCAATCAGCCCCAGCATTTT. Translation gives CATEEGSGNQPQHF.

This chain links TRBV9 with TRBJ2-5, with a weak D call TRBD1 (5 bases). Looked up from germline, CDR1 is SGDLS and CDR2 is YYNGEE. V was trimmed by 3 bases and J by 5 bases, leaving 17 bases between them. The CDR3 extends over 15 amino acids. In DNA form, the CDR3 reads TGTGCCAGCAGCGGGACACATCACCTGGCGGAGACCCAGTACTTC. Translated, it gives CASSGTHHLAETQYF.

The V and J genes are TRBV18 and TRBJ1-1; TRBD1 is a possible D gene (5 bases). V lost 5 bases and J lost 2, with 18 bases in between. CDR1 and CDR2 (germline): KGHSH, LQKENI. The CDR3 covers 16 residues. The CDR3 is CASSRLRGWDNTEAFF. In DNA, the CDR3 is TGTGCCAGCTCAAGGCTTAGGGGATGGGACAACACTGAAGCTTTCTTT.

The sample holds one count of this clone. This chain joins TRBV6-4 and TRBJ2-7; 10 bases align to TRBD1. The length of the CDR3 is 14 residues. J was trimmed by 4 bases and V by 7 bases; bases with no gene match: 7. The germline CDR1 and CDR2 sequences are MRHNA and SNTAGT. In DNA, the CDR3 is TGTGCCAGCAACCGGGACAGGGGAAGATACGAGCAGTACTTC. This gives the protein CASNRDRGRYEQYF.

The rearrangement joins TRBV4-2 to TRBJ2-1; TRBD2 aligns across 16 bases. J was trimmed by 4 bases and V by 2 bases; bases with no gene match: 11. Germline V gene sequence: CDR1 LGHNA, CDR2 YNFKEQ. There are 20 residues in the CDR3. CDR3 bases: TGTGCCAGCAGCCAACCCGGGACTAGCGGGAGGGCCGGCCATTACAATGAGCAGTTCTTC. This translates into CASSQPGTSGRAGHYNEQFF.

This chain links TRBV2 with TRBJ1-5, with D unclear. V gave up 7 bases and J gave up 3 bases, with 10 bases separating them. CDR1 and CDR2 from the germline V gene are SNHLY and FYNNEI. This CDR3 spans 13 amino acids. This CDR3 reads CASNSGINQPQHF. The CDR3 nucleotides read TGTGCCAGCAATTCAGGTATCAATCAGCCCCAGCATTTT. Using reference TRBV2 and TRBJ1-5 for the parts outside the CDR3, the full variable domain is EPEVTQTPSHQVTQMGQEVILRCVPISNHLYFYWYRQILGQKVEFLVSFYNNEISEKSEIFDDQFSVERPDGSNFTLKIRSTKLEDSAMYFCASNSGINQPQHFGDGTRLSIL.

The chain carries TRBV6-5 and TRBJ1-1; no clear D gene. The CDR3 runs to 13 residues. CDR1 is MNHEY, CDR2 SVGAGI, per germline. Trimming took off 7 bases at V and 1 base at J, with 10 bases between the two ends. DNA of the CDR3: TGTGCCAGCACCAAGGACGGGAACACTGAAGCTTTCTTT. Its translation is CASTKDGNTEAFF.

The chain has TRBV14 and TRBJ2-3; no reliable D call. V lost 1 base and J 8 bases, leaving 7 bases between the germline ends. The CDR3 has 12 amino acids. CDR1 and CDR2 (germline): SGHDN, FVKESK. The DNA for the CDR3 is TGTGCCAGCAGCCAAGCGGACCTTACGCAGTATTTT. Its translation: CASSQADLTQYF.

The chain combines TRBV5-1 with TRBJ1-2; tentatively, D is TRBD1 (5 bases). This CDR3 is 15 amino acids long. Germline V lookup: CDR1 SGHRS, CDR2 YFSETQ. The V end was cut by 4 bases, the J end by 5 bases, with 18 bases between. CDR3 loop: CASSPDTRFLYGYTF. The CDR3 nucleotides are TGCGCCAGCAGCCCGGACACCCGATTCCTATATGGCTACACCTTC. Full variable domain (outside the CDR3, taken from reference TRBV5-1 and TRBJ1-2): KAGVTQTPRYLIKTRGQQVTLSCSPISGHRSVSWYQQTPGQGLQFLFEYFSETQRNKGNFPGRFSGRQFSNSRSEMNVSTLELGDSALYLCASSPDTRFLYGYTFGSGTRLTVV.

CDR3 sequence: CASSQEGSNYGYTF. CDR3 sequence (DNA): TGTGCCAGCAGCCAAGAAGGATCTAACTATGGCTACACCTTC. This chain connects TRBV4-2 to TRBJ1-2; no clear D gene. The V and J ends lost 0 bases and 0 bases respectively, with 5 bases between them. CDR1 is LGHNA and CDR2 is YNFKEQ in the germline V gene. The CDR3 length is 14 residues.

Remarks on this clone: At one boundary the junction diverges from the germline segment, which might be a read error. The sample carries other DNA sequences with the same CDR3. The J gene is TRBJ1-5, the V gene TRBV6-1; the D is unclear. There are 14 residues in the CDR3. Germline assignment: CDR1 MNHNS and CDR2 SASEGT. The CDR3 is CASSDNRRERPQHF. Written as DNA, the CDR3 is TGTGCCAGCAGCGACAACAGACGGGAGCGGCCCCAACATTTT.

V is TRBV11-2 and J is TRBJ1-1; TRBD1 matches at 7 bases. This CDR3 has 17 residues. Germline CDR1 is SGHAT and CDR2 is FQNNGV. With 0 bases clipped from V and 2 bases from J, the junction kept 9 bases outside the gene matches. In DNA form, the CDR3 reads TGTGCCAGCAGCTTAGATTGGGAAAGAGGGGGCAACACTGAAGCTTTCTTT. Its translation is CASSLDWERGGNTEAFF.

The chain carries TRBV5-4 and TRBJ2-2; 7 bases map to TRBD1. Trimming at V came to 5 bases and at J to 2 bases, leaving 6 bases not matched to a gene. This CDR3 contains 15 residues. Germline-derived CDR1 and CDR2 are SGHNT and YYREEE (reference sequence). CDR3 sequence (DNA): TGTGCCAGCAGTATGGACAGGAGCAACACCGGGGAGCTGTTTTTT. Its translation is CASSMDRSNTGELFF.

This rearrangement joins TRBV6-5 to TRBJ2-1; D is ambiguous. Trimming removed 5 bases from V and 2 bases from J, with 7 bases in between. The CDR3 has 13 residues. From germline, CDR1 is MNHEY and CDR2 SVGAGI. The CDR3 bases are TGTGCCAGCAGTGACAAAACCTACAATGAGCAGTTCTTC. It encodes CASSDKTYNEQFF.

This clone was counted once. This chain joins TRBV5-1 and TRBJ2-1; TRBD2 matches 11 bases. V was pared by 3 bases and J by 3 bases, with 5 bases of the junction left unmatched. There are 16 residues in the CDR3. Germline-derived CDR1 and CDR2 are SGHRS and YFSETQ. The chain's CDR3 is CASSSSGTSGYNEQFF. The CDR3 DNA reads as TGCGCCAGCAGCTCCTCCGGGACTAGCGGCTACAATGAGCAGTTCTTC.

This clone has only a few counts. V is TRBV6-1 and J is TRBJ1-2, with D possibly TRBD1 on 5 matching bases. Germline V gene sequence: CDR1 MNHNS, CDR2 SASEGT. Trimming took 8 bases from V and 13 from J, leaving 14 bases between them. This CDR3 region has 10 residues. CDR3 in DNA: TGTGCCAGCGGGGACGAGGCTGGCACCTTC. Its translation is CASGDEAGTF.

The chain has TRBV18 and TRBJ2-2; no reliable D call. The CDR3 consists of 12 residues. Looked up from germline, CDR1 is KGHSH and CDR2 is LQKENI. V shed 3 bases and J shed 5 bases, with 4 bases lying between them. DNA for the CDR3: TGTGCCAGCTCACCGCAAACCGGGGAGCTGTTTTTT. Translation gives CASSPQTGELFF.

V gene TRBV18 combines with J gene TRBJ2-1, with 12 bases fitting TRBD2. Germline assignment: CDR1 KGHSH and CDR2 LQKENI. CDR3 length: 17 residues. V lost 5 bases to trimming and J lost 3 bases; unmatched junction nucleotides: 8. The CDR3 here is CASSASTSGSFYNEQFF. In nucleotides, the CDR3 is TGTGCCAGCTCAGCCTCGACTAGCGGGAGTTTCTACAATGAGCAGTTCTTC. Looking up the rest from reference TRBV18 and TRBJ2-1 gives the full variable domain: NAGVMQNPRHLVRRRGQEARLRCSPMKGHSHVYWYRQLPEEGLKFMVYLQKENIIDESGMPKERFSAEFPKEGPSILRIQQVVRGDSAAYFCASSASTSGSFYNEQFFGPGTRLTVL.

This clone was seen a few times. This sequence joins TRBV27 and TRBJ1-1, with TRBD1 identical over 7 bases. The V and J ends lost 5 bases and 0 bases, in that order; junction bases with no gene match: 9. The CDR3 is 16 amino acids. The germline V gene encodes CDR1 MNHEY and CDR2 SMNVEV (reference sequence). The DNA for the CDR3 is TGTGCCAGCAGTCCCCATAGGGACAGCTTGAACACTGAAGCTTTCTTT. Encoded protein: CASSPHRDSLNTEAFF.

This rearrangement joins TRBV19 to TRBJ1-5, with D unresolved. This CDR3 spans 13 amino acids. Trimming removed 4 bases from V and 7 bases from J, with 11 bases in between. In germline, CDR1 is LNHDA, CDR2 SQIVND (reference sequence). DNA of the CDR3: TGTGCCAGTAGTAAAGGGATAGGACAGCCCCAGCATTTT. It translates to CASSKGIGQPQHF.

This chain uses TRBV15 with TRBJ2-1, with D hard to call. The V gene's germline CDR1 is LNHNV and CDR2 YYDKDF (reference sequence). V dropped 2 bases and J dropped 5 bases, with 10 bases sitting between them. CDR3 size: 14 residues. The CDR3 coding sequence is TGTGCCACCAGCAGACCTCCCGATCACAATGAGCAGTTCTTC. This translates into CATSRPPDHNEQFF.

V usage is TRBV7-3 and J usage is TRBJ2-7; 8 positions match TRBD2. Germline assignment: CDR1 SGHTA and CDR2 FQGTGA. The CDR3 totals 15 residues. V was pared by 2 bases and J by 2 bases, with 5 bases of the junction left unmatched. The CDR3 coding sequence is TGTGCCAGCAGCTTAGGCGGGGGGAAAACCTACGAGCAGTACTTC. Amino acids: CASSLGGGKTYEQYF.

This chain connects TRBV7-9 to TRBJ1-2; D gene uncertain. Germline CDR1 and CDR2: SEHNR and FQNEAQ (reference sequence). The CDR3 length is 15 residues. V lost 3 bases, J lost 5 bases, and 16 bases lay in between. Here the CDR3 DNA reads TGTGCCAGCAGCTTGGGTGGAGGGCTTGAGTATGGCTACACCTTC. Its translation: CASSLGGGLEYGYTF. The whole variable domain, filled in from reference TRBV7-9 and TRBJ1-2, reads DTGVSQNPRHKITKRGQNVTFRCDPISEHNRLYWYRQTLGQGPEFLTYFQNEAQLEKSRLLSDRFSAERPKGSFSTLEIQRTEQGDSAMYLCASSLGGGLEYGYTFGSGTRLTVV.

A few counts support this clone. The chain combines TRBV19 with TRBJ1-2, with TRBD1 matching over 7 bases. Looked up from germline, CDR1 is LNHDA and CDR2 is SQIVND (reference sequence). With V trimmed by 5 bases and J by 3 bases, 6 bases remained unmatched. The length of the CDR3 is 14 residues. CDR3 DNA: TGTGCCAGTAGTCGACAGGGAATCCACTATGGCTACACCTTC. This codes for CASSRQGIHYGYTF. The variable domain in full, with the rest retrieved from reference TRBV19 and TRBJ1-2, is DGGITQSPKYLFRKEGQNVTLSCEQNLNHDAMYWYRQDPGQGLRLIYYSQIVNDFQKGDIAEGYSVSREKKESFPLTVTSAQKNPTAFYLCASSRQGIHYGYTFGSGTRLTVV.